This T cell receptor (beta chain) is drawn from a study of read filtering for tumor transcriptome and immune sequencing. In the study overall: Per sample, TCR-region reads ranged about 4 to 11 million by IR-seq, roughly 80 to 1,300 by RNA-seq.

Overall study results and limits: Even smaller IR-seq throughput identified most shared clonotypes.

The CDR3 totals 15 residues. The germline V gene has CDR1 SGHDT and CDR2 YYEEEE. Trimming removed 5 bases from V and 2 bases from J, with 14 bases in between. A note on this clonotype: Its target is unknown. A far larger clone lies a single base away; this is likely a read error.

From 400 to 450 ng of RNA, a library with molecular barcoded alpha/delta and beta/gamma adaptors was made. TCRdb reprocessed the reads with MiXCR, giving one entry per CDR3 protein. The data hold tens of thousands of distinct CDR3 sequences, with roughly a fifth observed a single time. The chain employs TRBV5-6 and TRBJ2-1, with D possibly being TRBD1 or TRBD2 (7 bases each). This TCR came from a donor aged 40 or older with multiple myeloma. Sequenced input: a population of CD138-negative cells sorted from bone marrow. CDR3 in DNA: TGTGCCAGCAGAAGCGGGACAGCGACCTACAATGAGCAGTTCTTC. Its protein product is CASRSGTATYNEQFF.